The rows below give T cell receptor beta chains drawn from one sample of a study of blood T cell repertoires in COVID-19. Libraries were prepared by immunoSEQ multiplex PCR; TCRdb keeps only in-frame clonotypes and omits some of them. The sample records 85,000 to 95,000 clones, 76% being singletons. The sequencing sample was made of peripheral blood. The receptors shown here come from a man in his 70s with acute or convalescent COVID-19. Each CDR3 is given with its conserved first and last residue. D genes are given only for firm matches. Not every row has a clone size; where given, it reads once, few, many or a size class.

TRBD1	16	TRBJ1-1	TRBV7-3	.	TGTGCCAGCAGCTTAAGTCGTGACAGGGGGTCCACTGAAGCTTTCTTT	CASSLSRDRGSTEAFF
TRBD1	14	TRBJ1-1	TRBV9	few	TGTGCCAGCCAGGGGACAGGGGGAAACACTGAAGCTTTCTTT	CASQGTGGNTEAFF
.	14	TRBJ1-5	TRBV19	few	TGTGCCAGTAGTATAGGGGCCATGAATCAGCCCCAGCATTTT	CASSIGAMNQPQHF
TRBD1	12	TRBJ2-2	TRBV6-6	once	TGTGCCGGGACAGCTAACACCGGGGAGCTGTTTTTT	CAGTANTGELFF
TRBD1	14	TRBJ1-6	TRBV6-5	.	TGTGCCAGCGGGCGACAGGGCGGCAATTCACCCCTCCACTTT	CASGRQGGNSPLHF
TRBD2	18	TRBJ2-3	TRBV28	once	TGTGCCAGCAGTTTCCCGTCTAGCGGAAACCACGATAGGGATACGCAGTATTTT	CASSFPSSGNHDRDTQYF
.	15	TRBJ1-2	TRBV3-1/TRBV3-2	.	TGTGCCAGCAGCCAAGATGGTCGGGGATTCGGTGGCTACACCTTC	CASSQDGRGFGGYTF
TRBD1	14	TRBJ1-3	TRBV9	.	TGTGCCAGCAGCGCTTGGGACAGTGGAAACACCATATATTTT	CASSAWDSGNTIYF
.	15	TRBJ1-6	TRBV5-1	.	TGCGCCAGCAGCTTGGGGGGAGCGTGGAATTCACCCCTCCACTTT	CASSLGGAWNSPLHF
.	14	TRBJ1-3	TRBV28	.	TGTGCCAGCAGTTTAAGGCAGGGCAAATGGACCATATATTTT	CASSLRQGKWTIYF
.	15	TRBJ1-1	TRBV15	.	TGTGCCACCAGCAGAGGCAGGACAGCCTATCTTGAAGCTTTCTTT	CATSRGRTAYLEAFF
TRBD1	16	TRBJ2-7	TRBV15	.	TGTGCCACCAGCAGAGATCAAGGACAGGTCTCCCACGAGCAGTACTTC	CATSRDQGQVSHEQYF
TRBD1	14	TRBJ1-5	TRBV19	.	TGTGCCAGTAGTATTAGACAGGGTAATCAGCCCCAGCATTTT	CASSIRQGNQPQHF
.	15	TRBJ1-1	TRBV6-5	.	TGTGCCAGCACTACGCCAGGGGCGGTACGGACTGAAGCTTTCTTT	CASTTPGAVRTEAFF
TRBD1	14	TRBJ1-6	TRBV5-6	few	TGTGCCAGCAGCTTCTGGACAGGTCGATCACCCCTCCACTTT	CASSFWTGRSPLHF
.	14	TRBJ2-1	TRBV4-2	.	TGTGCCAGCAGCCCACTAGTCTTGAACAATGAGCAGTTCTTC	CASSPLVLNNEQFF
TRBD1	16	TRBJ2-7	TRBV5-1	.	TGCGCCAGCAGCCTTACCGGGACAGGGAGCTCCTACGAGCAGTACTTC	CASSLTGTGSSYEQYF
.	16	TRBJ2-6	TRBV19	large	TGTGCCAGTAGTATAGAACAGGGTACTGGGGCCAACGTCCTGACTTTC	CASSIEQGTGANVLTF
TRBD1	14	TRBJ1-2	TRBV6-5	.	TGTGCCAGCAGAACCGGGACAGGGTTAAATGGCTACACCTTC	CASRTGTGLNGYTF
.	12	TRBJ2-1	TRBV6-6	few	TGTGCCAGCAGCCTTATCTACAATGAGCAGTTCTTC	CASSLIYNEQFF
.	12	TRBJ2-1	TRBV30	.	TGTGCCTGGAGTGTGGCAGACAATGAGCAGTTCTTC	CAWSVADNEQFF
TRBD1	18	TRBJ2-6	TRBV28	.	TGTGCCAGCAGTCCGGGACAGGGGCTTTCCTCTGGGGCCAACGTCCTGACTTTC	CASSPGQGLSSGANVLTF
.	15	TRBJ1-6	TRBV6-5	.	TGTGCCAGCAGTTCAGGGGCCGTCCTGGGTTCACCCCTCCACTTT	CASSSGAVLGSPLHF
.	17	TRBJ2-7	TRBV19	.	TGTGCCAGTAGTATAGGAGCGACAGGCGCGGGCTCCTACGAGCAGTACTTC	CASSIGATGAGSYEQYF
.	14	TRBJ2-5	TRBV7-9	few	TGTGCCAGCAGCAACACAGGGTTCAAAGAGACCCAGTACTTC	CASSNTGFKETQYF
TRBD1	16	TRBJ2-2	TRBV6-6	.	TGTGCCAGCAGTTACTCGGACAGGCCGAACACCGGGGAGCTGTTTTTT	CASSYSDRPNTGELFF
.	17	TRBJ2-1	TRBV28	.	TGTGCCAGCAGTTCACCAGGGCACCGGAGCTCCTACAATGAGCAGTTCTTC	CASSSPGHRSSYNEQFF
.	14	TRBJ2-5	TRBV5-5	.	TGTGCCAGCAGCTTAGTGACAGACCAAGAGACCCAGTACTTC	CASSLVTDQETQYF
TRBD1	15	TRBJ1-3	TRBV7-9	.	TGTGCCAGCAGCGGCGGGACAGGGTATGGAAACACCATATATTTT	CASSGGTGYGNTIYF
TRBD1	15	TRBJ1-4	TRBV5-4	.	TGTGCCAGCAGCATTCCGGGACAGGGGAGCGAAAAACTGTTTTTT	CASSIPGQGSEKLFF
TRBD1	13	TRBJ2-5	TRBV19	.	TGTGCCAGTACGGACAGGGGTGGAGAGACCCAGTACTTC	CASTDRGGETQYF
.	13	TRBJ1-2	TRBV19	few	TGTGCCAGTAGTATTCCCCAGGGGCATGGCTACACCTTC	CASSIPQGHGYTF
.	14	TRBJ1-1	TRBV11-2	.	TGTGCCAGTACCAGGGGCCCCCTGAACACTGAAGCTTTCTTT	CASTRGPLNTEAFF
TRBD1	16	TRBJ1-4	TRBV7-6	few	TGTGCCAGCAGCTTAGAGGCGGGACAGTTCAATGAAAAACTGTTTTTT	CASSLEAGQFNEKLFF
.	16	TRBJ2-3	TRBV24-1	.	TGTGCCACCAGTGACACTATGCGGGAAATGTCTGATACGCAGTATTTT	CATSDTMREMSDTQYF
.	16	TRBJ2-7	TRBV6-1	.	TGTGCCAGCAGTGAATACCGGGTTGCCGTTACCTACGAGCAGTACTTC	CASSEYRVAVTYEQYF
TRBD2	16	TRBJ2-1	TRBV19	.	TGTGCCAGTAGCCTCTCGACTAGCAGAGTTAACAATGAGCAGTTCTTC	CASSLSTSRVNNEQFF
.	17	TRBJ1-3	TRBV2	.	TGTGCCAGCAGTGACGGAGGAGAACTCCGGACTGGAAACACCATATATTTT	CASSDGGELRTGNTIYF
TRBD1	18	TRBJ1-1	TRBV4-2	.	TGTGCCAGCAGCCAGACTAGACAGGGGGCATTTGGTGGCACTGAAGCTTTCTTT	CASSQTRQGAFGGTEAFF
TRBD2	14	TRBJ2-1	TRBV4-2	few	TGTGCCAGCAGTCGGGGGGGCGAGTACAATGAGCAGTTCTTC	CASSRGGEYNEQFF
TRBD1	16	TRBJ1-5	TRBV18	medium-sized	TGTGCCAGCTCACCAGACCGGACAGGGGGCAATCAGCCCCAGCATTTT	CASSPDRTGGNQPQHF
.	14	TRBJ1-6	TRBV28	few	TGTGCCAGCAGTTATCGGGGGGGGAATTCACCCCTCCACTTT	CASSYRGGNSPLHF
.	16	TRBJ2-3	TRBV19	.	TGTGCCAGTAGTAAGGCAACGGGAACAAGCACAGATACGCAGTATTTT	CASSKATGTSTDTQYF
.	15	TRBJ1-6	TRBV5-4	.	TGTGCCAGCAGCCCCGGGGGGCCCGGGAATTCACCCCTCCACTTT	CASSPGGPGNSPLHF
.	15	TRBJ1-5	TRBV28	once	TGTGCCAGCACCAATGGGAGGGGGATCAATCAGCCCCAGCATTTT	CASTNGRGINQPQHF
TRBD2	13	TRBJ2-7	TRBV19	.	TGTGCCAGTATCCCCGGACTAGCGGGATGGGCGTACTTC	CASIPGLAGWAYF
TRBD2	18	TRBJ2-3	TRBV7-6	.	TGTGCCAGCAGCTCCCGGACTAGCTCGGGTCCTTACACAGATACGCAGTATTTT	CASSSRTSSGPYTDTQYF
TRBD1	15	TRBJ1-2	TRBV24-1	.	TGTGCCACCAGTGATTCTCCGGGACAGGGCGATGGCTACACCTTC	CATSDSPGQGDGYTF
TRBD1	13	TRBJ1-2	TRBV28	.	TGTGCCAGCAGGTTGGACAGGGACTATGGCTACACCTTC	CASRLDRDYGYTF
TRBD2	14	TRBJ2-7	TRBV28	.	TGTGCCAGCAGTTCTAGCGGGGGGTCCTACGAGCAGTACTTC	CASSSSGGSYEQYF
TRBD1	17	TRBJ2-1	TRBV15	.	TGTGCCACCAGCAGAGCAGTTTTGACAGGGGTTTACAATGAGCAGTTCTTC	CATSRAVLTGVYNEQFF
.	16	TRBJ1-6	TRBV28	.	TGTGCCAGCAGGGATCAAGCTAGGACTTCTAATTCACCCCTCCACTTT	CASRDQARTSNSPLHF
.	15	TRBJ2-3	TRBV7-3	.	TGTGCCAGCAGCTTAACAGGAGAGGGCACAGATACGCAGTATTTT	CASSLTGEGTDTQYF
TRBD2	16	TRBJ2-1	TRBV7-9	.	TGTGCCAGCAGCAATAGCGGGAGTTCATATATAAATGAGCAGTTCTTC	CASSNSGSSYINEQFF
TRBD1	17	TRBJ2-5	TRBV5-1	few	TGCGCCAGCAGCTTGGTCGGCAGGGGGATATCGGGTGAGACCCAGTACTTC	CASSLVGRGISGETQYF